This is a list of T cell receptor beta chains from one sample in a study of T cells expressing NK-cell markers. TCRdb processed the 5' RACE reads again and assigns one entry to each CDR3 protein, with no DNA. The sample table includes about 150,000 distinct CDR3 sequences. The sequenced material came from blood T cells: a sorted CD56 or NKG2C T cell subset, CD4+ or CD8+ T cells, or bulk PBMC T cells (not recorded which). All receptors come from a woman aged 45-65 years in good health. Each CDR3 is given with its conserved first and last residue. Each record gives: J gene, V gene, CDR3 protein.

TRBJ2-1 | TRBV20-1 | CSAPGTSGRRNEQFF
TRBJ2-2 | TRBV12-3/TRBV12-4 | CASSLGAGTSSMFF
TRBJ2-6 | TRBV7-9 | CASMSLGAGANVLTF
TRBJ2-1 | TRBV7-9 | CASSLGDSFPYNEQFF
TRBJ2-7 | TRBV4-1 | CASSQRLEREQYF
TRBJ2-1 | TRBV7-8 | CASSLRRGAYNEQFF
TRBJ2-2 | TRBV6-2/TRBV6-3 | CASSHGLAGESGELFF
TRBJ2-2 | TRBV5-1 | CASSFPQGNTGELFF
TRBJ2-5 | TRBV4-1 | CASSQDVASSSGETQYF
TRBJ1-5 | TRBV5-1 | CASSLGQGEDQPQHF
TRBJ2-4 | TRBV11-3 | CASSPRGGKNIQYF
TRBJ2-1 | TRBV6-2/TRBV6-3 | CASSYWRESANEQFF
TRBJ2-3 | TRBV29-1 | CSVEDPGQITDTQYF
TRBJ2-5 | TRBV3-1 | CASSQGDNQETQYF
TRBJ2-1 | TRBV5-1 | CASSLTPNNEQFF
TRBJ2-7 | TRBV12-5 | CASGLLALEQYF
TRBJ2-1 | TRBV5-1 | CASSLGVPSSGEQFF
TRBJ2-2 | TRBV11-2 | CASRGWGEPTGELFF
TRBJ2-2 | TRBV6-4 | CASSGQGDTGELFF
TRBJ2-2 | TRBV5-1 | CASSLAASGELFF
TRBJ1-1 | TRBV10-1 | CASRASGTENTEAFF
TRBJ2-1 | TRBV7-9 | CASSLHTSGTSYNEQFF
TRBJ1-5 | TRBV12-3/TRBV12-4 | CASNAGGRSGSNQPQHF
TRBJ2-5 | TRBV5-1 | CASSLTPYQETQYF
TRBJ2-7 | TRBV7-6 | CASSSTSARSYEQYF
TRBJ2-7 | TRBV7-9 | CASSLEGTGQYF